This T cell receptor beta chain derives from a study of blood T cell repertoires in COVID-19. About the research overall: Material from acute and convalescent COVID-19 was sourced from the United States, Italy and Spain. PBMCs, B-cell-depleted T cells, or T cells were the source of the cDNA or gDNA that made up the material.

Germline V gene sequence: CDR1 MNHEY, CDR2 SVGAGI. The ends lost 11 bases at V and 4 bases at J; junction bases unmatched: 8. This CDR3 contains 13 residues. This clone was detected only a few times. In the original processing: For nucleated cells, counts were estimated from reference gene primer amplification. Method: immunoSEQ multiplex PCR; TCRdb's copy keeps in-frame clones and lacks some. From that table come the V and J calls and clone size; the DNA was used to work out D and trimming. The sample carries 130,000 or so clones, 80% to 90% recorded once. Sequencing was performed on peripheral blood. The rearrangement joins TRBV6-5 to TRBJ2-7; 10 bases line up with TRBD1. The sequence came from a woman aged 45-59 years with acute or convalescent COVID-19. The CDR3 DNA is TGTGCCGTTGGGGGACAGGGGATTTACGAGCAGTACTTC. This translates into CAVGGQGIYEQYF.